This is a list of T cell receptor beta chains from one sample in a study of cytomegalovirus exposure and HLA in healthy donors. Measured with immunoSEQ multiplex PCR; TCRdb has only the in-frame clones, and not every one. The sample lists 100,000 to 120,000 clones, 70% to 85% occurring once. The sample consisted of PBMCs. Receptors were obtained from a woman in her thirties or forties in good health and CMV-seropositive. CDR3s include the opening cysteine and the closing phenylalanine or tryptophan. The order of the fields is J gene, clone size, D gene, V gene, CDR3 protein, CDR3 DNA. The D gene is left open where the match is weak. Some rows have no size entry. The others give once, few or many, or a class for an expanded clone.

>TRBJ1-5|NA|NA|TRBV28
CASSPQFRANQPQHF
TGTGCCAGCAGTCCGCAGTTCAGGGCGAATCAGCCCCAGCATTTT
>TRBJ1-2|NA|TRBD1|TRBV15
CATSRVGGQAGGYTF
TGTGCCACCAGCAGGGTGGGGGGACAGGCTGGGGGCTACACCTTC
>TRBJ1-2|NA|TRBD1|TRBV7-9
CASSLHRGDYGYTF
TGTGCCAGCAGCTTGCACAGGGGCGACTATGGCTACACCTTC
>TRBJ1-2|few|NA|TRBV28
CASSPPLGGVYGYTF
TGTGCCAGCAGTCCCCCCTTGGGGGGAGTCTATGGCTACACCTTC
>TRBJ1-4|NA|TRBD1|TRBV6-5
CASKYGGTGDEKLFF
TGTGCCAGCAAATATGGCGGGACAGGGGATGAAAAACTGTTTTTT
>TRBJ2-2|NA|TRBD1|TRBV29-1
CSGRGQTNTGELFF
TGCAGCGGCAGGGGGCAAACGAACACCGGGGAGCTGTTTTTT
>TRBJ1-5|few|TRBD1|TRBV7-2
CASSLGDRGSQPQHF
TGTGCCAGCAGCTTAGGGGACAGGGGGAGTCAGCCCCAGCATTTT
>TRBJ2-2|NA|NA|TRBV30
CAWSTGLNTGELFF
TGTGCCTGGAGTACAGGGCTCAACACCGGGGAGCTGTTTTTT
>TRBJ2-2|NA|TRBD1|TRBV18
CASSPPETGTGELFF
TGTGCCAGCTCACCACCTGAGACAGGGACCGGGGAGCTGTTTTTT
>TRBJ1-6|NA|NA|TRBV30
CAWSVGRAYNSPLHF
TGTGCCTGGAGTGTTGGCAGGGCCTATAATTCACCCCTCCACTTT
>TRBJ2-5|NA|TRBD1|TRBV6-1
CASSTTGVQETQYF
TGTGCCAGCAGTACGACAGGGGTCCAAGAGACCCAGTACTTC
>TRBJ2-7|NA|TRBD2|TRBV9
CASSGGALAGDYEQYF
TGTGCCAGCAGCGGAGGGGCTCTAGCGGGGGATTACGAGCAGTACTTC
>TRBJ1-2|NA|TRBD1|TRBV12-5
CASAPGGQGTNYGYTF
TGTGCTAGTGCCCCCGGGGGACAGGGGACTAACTATGGCTACACCTTC
>TRBJ1-1|NA|NA|TRBV2
CASSEAMLGGWVEAFF
TGTGCCAGCAGTGAAGCTATGTTGGGGGGTTGGGTCGAGGCTTTCTTT
>TRBJ2-1|NA|TRBD2|TRBV6-5
CASSPPSGSNEQFF
TGTGCCAGCAGCCCCCCTAGCGGGAGCAATGAGCAGTTCTTC
>TRBJ2-1|NA|TRBD1|TRBV19
CASSIRTGGARFWEQFF
TGTGCCAGTAGTATAAGGACAGGGGGCGCGAGATTTTGGGAGCAGTTCTTC
>TRBJ1-1|once|NA|TRBV19
CASSVWTRAPMNTEAFF
TGTGCCAGTAGTGTCTGGACAAGAGCACCTATGAACACTGAAGCTTTCTTT
>TRBJ1-6|NA|NA|TRBV7-2
CASSSSGGNSPLHF
TGTGCCAGCAGCTCCTCGGGGGGGAATTCACCCCTCCACTTT
>TRBJ2-3|once|NA|TRBV9
CASSLGEFTDTQYF
TGTGCCAGCAGCCTCGGGGAATTCACAGATACGCAGTATTTT
>TRBJ2-5|NA|TRBD2|TRBV6-1
CASSGASGRAWGETQYF
TGTGCCAGCAGTGGGGCTAGCGGGAGGGCCTGGGGAGAGACCCAGTACTTC
>TRBJ2-7|NA|TRBD2|TRBV6-6
CASSSTLRGGLYEQYF
TGTGCCAGCAGTTCCACATTGCGGGGGGGGTTATACGAGCAGTACTTC
>TRBJ1-1|NA|NA|TRBV29-1
CSVEDLGALNTEAFF
TGCAGCGTTGAAGATCTGGGGGCCTTGAACACTGAAGCTTTCTTT